Below, 32 T cell receptor beta chains from the same sample are listed, as sequenced in a study of blood T cell repertoires in COVID-19. Sequencing used immunoSEQ multiplex PCR; TCRdb keeps in-frame clones, though not all of them. Here the sample spans about 180,000 clones, approximately 87% being singletons. Sequenced sample: peripheral blood. These receptors all stem from a man aged 65 to 85 with active or convalescent COVID-19.

By sample share, this clone is medium-sized. The chain links TRBV15 to TRBJ2-3; no clear D. This CDR3 is built from 14 residues. The germline CDR1 and CDR2 sequences are LNHNV and YYDKDF (reference sequence). V was pared by 8 bases and J by 0 bases, with 12 bases between. The CDR3 sequence is CATGPGSSTDTQYF. The CDR3, as DNA: TGTGCCACCGGTCCCGGGTCTAGCACAGATACGCAGTATTTT.

The chain carries TRBV12-5 and TRBJ1-5, with 12 positions matching TRBD1. The CDR3 loop spans 21 amino acids. The V gene's germline CDR1 is LGHNT and CDR2 FRNRAP. Losses at the gene ends were 3 bases for V and 1 base for J; bases not matched to a gene: 16. The CDR3 DNA reads TGTGCTAGTGGTTTAAACCCAACTCTCGGGACAGGGGGCTTGAGCAATCAGCCCCAGCATTTT. As protein: CASGLNPTLGTGGLSNQPQHF. Full variable domain (outside the CDR3, taken from reference TRBV12-5 and TRBJ1-5): DARVTQTPRHKVTEMGQEVTMRCQPILGHNTVFWYRQTMMQGLELLAYFRNRAPLDDSGMPKDRFSAEMPDATLATLKIQPSEPRDSAVYFCASGLNPTLGTGGLSNQPQHFGDGTRLSIL.

This chain connects TRBV2 to TRBJ1-5, with D maybe TRBD1 (5 bases). Deletions cut 4 bases from V and 2 bases from J, with 12 bases between. This CDR3 region has 15 residues. Germline CDR1 reads SNHLY; CDR2 reads FYNNEI. CDR3 sequence reads: CASSGKGAGNQPQHF. In DNA form, the CDR3 reads TGTGCCAGCAGTGGTAAAGGGGCCGGCAATCAGCCCCAGCATTTT.

This chain connects TRBV6-5 to TRBJ1-4; 7 nucleotides match TRBD1. This CDR3 is built from 14 residues. J gave up 7 bases and V 2 bases, and 4 bases lay outside the gene matches. Germline CDR1 and CDR2: MNHEY and SVGAGI. The CDR3 DNA reads as TGTGCCAGCAGTTACGCACAGGGGTCTGAAAAACTGTTTTTT. It encodes CASSYAQGSEKLFF.

This chain's CDR3 is CASSSFQGKETQYF. In DNA form, the CDR3 reads TGTGCCAGCAGCTCGTTCCAGGGGAAAGAGACCCAGTACTTC. V and J are TRBV7-9 and TRBJ2-5; tentatively, D is TRBD1 (6 bases). This CDR3 contains 14 residues. The V gene lost 4 bases and the J gene lost 3 bases, with 12 bases spanning the gap. In germline, CDR1 is SEHNR, CDR2 FQNEAQ (reference sequence).

The chain links TRBV2 to TRBJ2-2; possibly TRBD1 for D (5 bases). Between the trimmed V and J ends, which lost 10 bases and 0 bases, there was a span of 18 bases. The length of the CDR3 is 16 residues. Looked up from germline, CDR1 is SNHLY and CDR2 is FYNNEI. The CDR3 coding sequence is TGTGCCAAAGGGGTCGGGCGCAGGCCGAACACCGGGGAGCTGTTTTTT. This translates into CAKGVGRRPNTGELFF.

The chain uses TRBV18 and TRBJ2-1; 8 bases line up with TRBD2. Germline trimming cut 6 bases from V and 7 bases from J; bases unmatched to any gene: 11. The germline gives CDR1 KGHSH, CDR2 LQKENI. This CDR3 contains 15 residues. CDR3 nucleotides: TGTGCCAGCTCCTCCGGGACTAGTATCATAAATGAGCAGTTCTTC. Translation gives CASSSGTSIINEQFF.

The CDR3 reads CASSLGGQPSYEQYF. CDR3 sequence (DNA): TGTGCCAGCAGTTTGGGAGGCCAACCTTCCTACGAGCAGTACTTC. The chain links TRBV6-5 to TRBJ2-7, with D tentatively TRBD2 (6 bases). The CDR3 extends over 15 amino acids. Germline CDR1 MNHEY, CDR2 SVGAGI. With 4 bases removed from V and 1 base from J, the gap between germline ends came to 14 bases.

The chain links TRBV4-3 to TRBJ1-1; 7 bases agree with TRBD1. The CDR3 sequence is 15 residues long. Germline-derived CDR1 and CDR2 are LGHNA and YSLEER. V shed 5 bases and J 6 bases; nucleotides not matched to a gene: 12. CDR3 amino acids: CASSFNTGVLAEAFF. The CDR3 DNA is TGCGCCAGCAGCTTCAATACAGGGGTTCTGGCTGAAGCTTTCTTT.

The gene calls are TRBV20-1 and TRBJ2-5; D ambiguous. The V end was cut by 4 bases, the J end by 4 bases, with 7 bases between. The germline CDR1 and CDR2 sequences are DFQATT and SNEGSKA (reference sequence). The CDR3 is 11 residues long. The CDR3 DNA reads TGCAGTGCTATAAACGGAGAGACCCAGTACTTC. It specifies CSAINGETQYF.

This clone occurred once. V and J are TRBV19 and TRBJ2-1, with 9 bases lining up with TRBD1. The CDR3 length is 15 residues. With 5 bases clipped from V and 5 bases from J, the junction kept 7 bases outside the gene matches. The germline V gene encodes CDR1 LNHDA and CDR2 SQIVND (reference sequence). The CDR3 region is CASSLSGTGNNEQFF. CDR3 DNA sequence: TGTGCCAGTAGTTTATCCGGGACAGGGAACAATGAGCAGTTCTTC.

The chain employs TRBV6-2 or TRBV6-3 and TRBJ1-6; TRBD1 matches 10 bases. CDR1 is MNHEY, CDR2 SVGEGT, per germline. This CDR3 comprises 13 residues. V shed 6 bases, J shed 9 bases, and the junction held 2 bases outside the gene matches. CDR3 in amino acids: CASSRQGASPLHF. CDR3 coding DNA: TGTGCCAGCAGCCGACAGGGGGCTTCACCCCTCCACTTT.

This clone appeared a few times. J is TRBJ1-2 and V is TRBV5-1; 9 nucleotides agree with TRBD1. J gave up 7 bases and V 0 bases, and 7 bases lay outside the gene matches. The CDR3 is 15 amino acids. CDR1 is SGHRS and CDR2 is YFSETQ in the germline V gene. In DNA form, the CDR3 reads TGCGCCAGCAGCTTGGGGAGACAGGGGGGAGGTGGCTACACCTTC. Protein: CASSLGRQGGGGYTF.

V usage is TRBV4-3 and J usage is TRBJ1-1; D may be TRBD1 (5 bases). Trimming removed 3 bases from V and 4 bases from J, with 18 bases in between. CDR1 is LGHNA and CDR2 is YSLEER in the germline V gene. This CDR3 contains 16 residues. The CDR3 here is CASSHKGNREGTEAFF. Here the CDR3 DNA reads TGCGCCAGCAGCCACAAGGGGAATAGAGAAGGCACTGAAGCTTTCTTT.

The chain carries TRBV2 and TRBJ2-2; 12 bases are shared with TRBD2. Per the germline V gene, CDR1 is SNHLY and CDR2 is FYNNEI. The CDR3 runs 17 residues. V was pared by 5 bases and J by 3 bases, with 7 bases of the junction left unmatched. Here the CDR3 reads CASSRQGLAGYTGELFF. The CDR3 bases are TGTGCCAGCAGTCGCCAAGGACTAGCGGGGTACACCGGGGAGCTGTTTTTT.

The chain's CDR3 is CASSLGQGAYGYTF. CDR3 nucleotides: TGTGCCAGCAGCTTGGGACAGGGGGCCTATGGCTACACCTTC. V is TRBV7-8 and J is TRBJ1-2; 12 bases match TRBD1. The germline V gene has CDR1 SGHVS and CDR2 FQNEAQ. After removal of 3 bases from V and 4 bases from J, the junction contained 0 bases not matched to a gene. This CDR3 region has 14 residues.

This clone has just one count. The chain has TRBV9 and TRBJ2-3, with a weak D call TRBD2 (7 bases). This CDR3 has 15 amino acids. Germline lookup yields CDR1 SGDLS and CDR2 YYNGEE. Trimming removed 0 bases at V and 5 bases at J, with 13 bases between. Here the CDR3 reads CASSVGRGRGDTQYF. CDR3 DNA: TGTGCCAGCAGCGTAGGTAGGGGGAGGGGAGATACGCAGTATTTT.

The rearrangement uses TRBV20-1 and TRBJ2-1; the D gene is possibly TRBD2 (5 bases). Germline values: CDR1 DFQATT, CDR2 SNEGSKA (reference sequence). This CDR3 has 18 residues. V lost 3 bases to trimming and J lost 0 bases, with 21 bases between them. CDR3 in DNA: TGCAGTGCTAGTACCCCCCTGGCGGGCGGGTACTCCTACAATGAGCAGTTCTTC. This sequence encodes CSASTPLAGGYSYNEQFF.

The genes are TRBV7-6 and TRBJ2-1; D not resolved. The V end was cut by 5 bases, the J end by 1 base, with 12 bases between. This CDR3 is built from 15 residues. Germline loops: CDR1 SGHVS, CDR2 FNYEAQ. The CDR3 coding sequence is TGTGCCAGCAGCCCTCTAGGAAGTTCCTACAATGAGCAGTTCTTC. It yields the protein CASSPLGSSYNEQFF.

The chain uses TRBV6-6 and TRBJ1-4; D not resolved. Germline V gene sequence: CDR1 MNHNY, CDR2 SVGAGI (reference sequence). This CDR3 is 15 amino acids long. Trimming pared 5 bases from V and 4 bases from J, leaving 14 bases between. The CDR3 region is CASSKLQPFNEKLFF. In DNA, the CDR3 is TGTGCCAGCAGTAAGCTACAGCCTTTTAATGAAAAACTGTTTTTT.

The chain combines TRBV27 with TRBJ2-3, with 12 bases that match TRBD2. Unmatched junction bases numbered 11, after V lost 6 bases and J lost 7 bases. Per the germline V gene, CDR1 is MNHEY and CDR2 is SMNVEV (reference sequence). The CDR3 is 16 residues long. DNA of the CDR3: TGTGCCAGCAGCTCTCTAGCGGGAGGGCATAGGCATACGCAGTATTTT. Its translation is CASSSLAGGHRHTQYF.

The chain uses TRBV9 and TRBJ2-5; D perhaps matches TRBD1 (6 bases). The V end lost 4 bases, the J end lost 5 bases, and 15 bases lay between the germline ends. CDR3 length equals 14 residues. The germline CDR1 and CDR2 sequences are SGDLS and YYNGEE. CDR3 in amino acids: CASSPRTQGETQYF. In DNA, the CDR3 is TGTGCCAGCAGCCCCCGGACTCAGGGGGAGACCCAGTACTTC.

This sequence joins TRBV14 and TRBJ1-2; no definite D call. Per germline, CDR1 SGHDN and CDR2 FVKESK. Deletions cut 1 base from V and 4 bases from J, with 13 bases between. CDR3 size: 15 residues. CDR3 in DNA: TGTGCCAGCAGCCAAGGTTGGAGGAGTCTCTATGGCTACACCTTC. It is translated as CASSQGWRSLYGYTF.

For the CDR3, the DNA is TGCAGTGCTAGTTTCGGGAGTTCTGGAAACACCATATATTTT. This codes for CSASFGSSGNTIYF. The rearrangement joins TRBV20-1 to TRBJ1-3; D is unclear. V gave up 3 bases and J gave up 1 base, with 10 bases separating them. The V gene's germline CDR1 is DFQATT and CDR2 SNEGSKA (reference sequence). CDR3 length equals 14 residues.

The V call is TRBV11-2, the J call TRBJ1-1; 7 nucleotides match TRBD1. This CDR3 is 17 amino acids long. CDR1 and CDR2 (germline): SGHAT, FQNNGV. With V trimmed by 5 bases and J by 2 bases, 14 bases remained unmatched. CDR3 sequence reads: CASSTHRRGPANTEAFF. Here the CDR3 DNA reads TGTGCCAGCAGCACTCACCGTAGGGGGCCGGCAAACACTGAAGCTTTCTTT.

This chain connects TRBV18 to TRBJ1-3, with D unclear. The germline CDR1 and CDR2 sequences are KGHSH and LQKENI. V lost 3 bases and J lost 2, with 8 bases in between. CDR3 size: 14 residues. The CDR3 DNA is TGTGCCAGCTCACCCCCCTCTACTGGAAACACCATATATTTT. Protein sequence: CASSPPSTGNTIYF.

V and J are TRBV6-2 or TRBV6-3 and TRBJ1-1; 7 bases line up with TRBD1. The junction had 7 bases not matched to a gene; V was cut back by 0 bases and J by 6 bases. CDR1 is MNHEY and CDR2 is SVGEGT in the germline V gene. The CDR3 covers 15 residues. As DNA, the CDR3 is TGTGCCAGCAGTTACTCGGGACAGATTTACGCTGAAGCTTTCTTT. It encodes CASSYSGQIYAEAFF.

This clone was found once. The J gene is TRBJ2-5, the V gene TRBV13, with D possibly TRBD2 on 6 matching bases. Per germline, CDR1 PRHDT and CDR2 FYEKMQ (reference sequence). The CDR3 spans 16 residues. V was cut by 6 bases and J by 1 base, with 18 bases left in between. CDR3 DNA: TGTGCCAGCAGATCTACTAGCCGGGGCTCCCAAGAGACCCAGTACTTC. Amino acids: CASRSTSRGSQETQYF.

The chain has TRBV7-2 and TRBJ2-3; D unclear. CDR3 length equals 17 residues. The V end was cut by 4 bases, the J end by 0 bases, with 17 bases between. CDR1 SGHTA and CDR2 FQGNSA come from the germline V gene. The CDR3 bases are TGTGCCAGCAGCTCCGGCCGGTCCTCACAGAGCACAGATACGCAGTATTTT. Its translation: CASSSGRSSQSTDTQYF.

This clone was counted at least ten times. The sample holds other DNA sequences that translate to the same CDR3. V usage is TRBV28 and J usage is TRBJ1-5; 8 nucleotides agree with TRBD1. After removal of 6 bases from V and 4 bases from J, the junction contained 8 bases not matched to a gene. Germline CDR1 MDHEN, CDR2 SYDVKM. This CDR3 contains 15 residues. CDR3 in DNA: TGTGCCAGCAGCTCTGGACAGGGAGGTAATCAGCCCCAGCATTTT. It specifies CASSSGQGGNQPQHF.

This clone occurred a few times. The gene calls are TRBV7-6 and TRBJ2-1; D perhaps matches TRBD1 (6 bases). The CDR3 covers 17 residues. In germline, CDR1 is SGHVS, CDR2 FNYEAQ. The V and J ends lost 5 bases and 0 bases respectively, with 17 bases between them. This chain's CDR3 is CASSARQARSSYNEQFF. The CDR3 DNA is TGTGCCAGCAGCGCCAGACAGGCAAGGAGCTCCTACAATGAGCAGTTCTTC.

The V and J genes are TRBV27 and TRBJ1-5; possibly TRBD1 for D (5 bases). Trimming left V 2 bases short and J 7 bases short, with 9 bases between. The CDR3 is 13 amino acids. The germline V gene encodes CDR1 MNHEY and CDR2 SMNVEV (reference sequence). CDR3 protein: CASSLAGYQPQHF. CDR3 bases: TGTGCCAGCAGTTTAGCAGGGTACCAGCCCCAGCATTTT.